Listed below are T cell receptor beta chains from one sample, sequenced in a study of cytomegalovirus exposure and HLA in healthy donors. Some clones are missing from TCRdb's copy, which holds only in-frame ones; the method was immunoSEQ multiplex PCR. The data contain around 300,000 clones, over 85% of them singletons. Sequencing was performed on PBMCs. The receptor set was obtained from a woman between 18 and 30 years old in good health and CMV-seronegative. Both conserved end residues are part of each CDR3. D genes are given only for firm matches. Clone size is stated in some rows and not others, as once, few, many or a class when expanded.

.	.	TRBV5-1	TRBJ1-1	CASSFRTQDAGVNTEAFF	TGCGCCAGCAGCTTCAGAACCCAAGACGCGGGGGTGAACACTGAAGCTTTCTTT
.	TRBD1	TRBV18	TRBJ1-2	CASSPPGQYYLGTF	TGTGCCAGCTCACCACCGGGACAGTACTATTTGGGGACCTTC
once	TRBD1	TRBV4-1	TRBJ1-5	CASSQDPGQGASNQPQHF	TGCGCCAGCAGCCAAGATCCGGGCCAGGGGGCTAGCAATCAGCCCCAGCATTTT
.	TRBD2	TRBV7-6	TRBJ2-1	CASSLRTSGGGNEQFF	TGTGCCAGCAGCCTCCGGACTAGCGGGGGGGGTAATGAGCAGTTCTTC
.	TRBD1	TRBV29-1	TRBJ1-3	CSVEGTGGSTIYF	TGCAGCGTTGAAGGGACAGGGGGAAGCACCATATATTTT
.	.	TRBV11-2	TRBJ2-3	CASSPFIGAADTQYF	TGTGCCAGCAGCCCATTCATAGGGGCAGCAGATACGCAGTATTTT
.	.	TRBV18	TRBJ2-1	CASSRNTGSSYNEQFF	TGTGCCAGCTCCCGCAATACCGGGAGCTCCTACAATGAGCAGTTCTTC
.	.	TRBV9	TRBJ2-2	CASSPGGATGELFF	TGTGCCAGCAGCCCGGGGGGCGCCACCGGGGAGCTGTTTTTT
.	.	TRBV15	TRBJ1-4	CATSRVRGTNEKLFF	TGTGCCACCAGCAGAGTAAGGGGAACTAATGAAAAACTGTTTTTT
once	TRBD1	TRBV27	TRBJ1-5	CASSLYGDSGNQPQHF	TGTGCCAGCAGTTTATATGGGGACAGTGGCAATCAGCCCCAGCATTTT
.	.	TRBV5-6	TRBJ2-1	CASSLGASSYNEQFF	TGTGCCAGCAGCTTGGGTGCCAGCTCCTACAATGAGCAGTTCTTC
.	TRBD1	TRBV7-9	TRBJ1-4	CASSTGTDNEKLFF	TGTGCCAGCAGCACCGGGACAGATAATGAAAAACTGTTTTTT
.	.	TRBV9	TRBJ2-7	CASSGGGQSYEQYF	TGTGCCAGCAGCGGGGGGGGGCAGTCCTACGAGCAGTACTTC
.	.	TRBV7-2	TRBJ1-2	CASSPDRIPHGYTF	TGTGCCAGCAGCCCCGACAGGATCCCCCATGGCTACACCTTC
.	.	TRBV7-7	TRBJ2-3	CASSLGGKGSTDTQYF	TGTGCCAGCAGCTTAGGGGGCAAGGGATCAACAGATACGCAGTATTTT
.	.	TRBV29-1	TRBJ2-7	CSVEIHMGMTVQYF	TGCAGCGTTGAGATTCATATGGGGATGACAGTACAGTACTTC
.	.	TRBV18	TRBJ2-1	CASSLTSGVMDEQFF	TGTGCCAGCTCACTGACATCAGGGGTTATGGATGAGCAGTTCTTC
.	.	TRBV27	TRBJ2-1	CASSFVAGQSQSGNEQFF	TGTGCCAGCAGTTTCGTTGCGGGGCAGAGTCAGAGTGGAAATGAGCAGTTCTTC
.	TRBD1	TRBV6-5	TRBJ2-2	CASTQGQASGELFF	TGTGCCAGCACCCAGGGACAGGCCAGCGGGGAGCTGTTTTTT
once	.	TRBV5-4	TRBJ1-1	CASSPGGRETEAFF	TGTGCCAGCTCACCCGGAGGACGGGAGACTGAAGCTTTCTTT
.	TRBD2	TRBV27	TRBJ2-3	CASSPHGRVAGTDTQYF	TGTGCCAGCAGCCCCCACGGGAGGGTCGCTGGCACAGATACGCAGTATTTT
.	.	TRBV11-2	TRBJ2-7	CASSLGGTYEQYF	TGTGCCAGCAGCTTAGGAGGTACCTACGAGCAGTACTTC
.	.	TRBV21-1	TRBJ2-7	CASSKAFGDEQYF	TGTGCCAGCAGCAAAGCTTTCGGGGACGAGCAGTACTTC
.	TRBD1	TRBV7-9	TRBJ1-6	CASSPTGTGGPGGSPLHF	TGTGCCAGCAGCCCAACCGGGACAGGGGGGCCAGGGGGTTCACCCCTCCACTTT
.	.	TRBV6-1	TRBJ1-1	CASSDQKNTEAFF	TGTGCCAGCAGTGATCAGAAGAACACTGAAGCTTTCTTT
.	.	TRBV9	TRBJ1-4	CASTNTATNEKLFF	TGTGCCAGCACCAACACAGCAACTAATGAAAAACTGTTTTTT
.	.	TRBV4-1	TRBJ2-6	CASSSDQGSGANVLTF	TGCGCCAGCAGCTCAGACCAGGGGTCTGGGGCCAACGTCCTGACTTTC